This T cell receptor beta chain was retrieved from a study of blood T cell repertoires in COVID-19. Turning to the study itself: Whether acute or convalescent, the COVID-19 samples came from the United States, Italy and Spain.

Data came from immunoSEQ multiplex PCR; TCRdb stores just in-frame clones and leaves some out. This table has 45,000 or so clones, approximately 86% appearing once. The CDR3 is 15 amino acids. Trimming took 3 bases from V and 4 from J; bases not matched to a gene: 2. The germline CDR1 and CDR2 sequences are SGDLS and YYNGEE. The chain recombines TRBV9 with TRBJ2-1; 12 bases are a match to TRBD2. The receptor was derived from a woman aged 80 or older in a cohort sampled during active or convalescent COVID-19. The sample consisted of peripheral blood. The CDR3 reads CASSAGLAGYNEQFF. In nucleotides, the CDR3 is TGTGCCAGCAGCGCGGGACTAGCGGGTTACAATGAGCAGTTCTTC. The entire variable domain, with the rest obtained from reference TRBV9 and TRBJ2-1, is as follows: DSGVTQTPKHLITATGQRVTLRCSPRSGDLSVYWYQQSLDQGLQFLIQYYNGEERAKGNILERFSAQQFPDLHSELNLSSLELGDSALYFCASSAGLAGYNEQFFGPGTRLTVL.